This T cell receptor beta chain was recovered during a study of blood T cells in healthy people across ages. Regarding the study as a whole: Older age coincided with a roughly linear decline in TCR beta diversity per million T cells.

On this clonotype itself: Its antigen is as yet unknown. Relative to the germline gene, one junction end is altered; a read error may explain this.

This CDR3 region has 15 residues. Germline V lookup: CDR1 SGHTA, CDR2 FQGNSA. Primed by a sample-barcoded 5' primer and a J-beta primer mix, a second PCR proceeded for roughly 6 to 12 cycles. All samples yielded 2.5 million or more CDR3-containing paired-end reads. TCRdb reanalysed the 5' RACE reads using MiXCR and keeps one entry per CDR3 protein. The data contain 700,000 to 1,000,000 distinct CDR3 sequences, approximately 44% of them seen just once; the ten biggest clones take up roughly 18%. The TCR originated in a man between 60 and 75 years old in good health. Material: blood. The chain joins TRBV7-2 to TRBJ2-1; perhaps TRBD1 as D (5 bases). CDR3 in DNA: TGTACCAGCACCCCGTGGCAGGGATCCTCCAATGAGCAGTTCTTC. Translating gives CTSTPWQGSSNEQFF.